This T cell receptor (beta chain) emerged from a study of cytomegalovirus exposure and HLA in healthy donors. Study information: Among roughly 180 million T cells, an earlier analysis found around 100 million unique TCR beta sequences.

Overall study findings and caveats: HLA alleles were associated with some 16,000 TCR beta sequences in a later analysis at 0.05 false discovery rate.

CDR1 is SGDLS, CDR2 YYNGEE, per germline. V was trimmed by 0 bases and J by 2 bases, leaving 8 bases between them. This CDR3 comprises 14 residues. Worth noting for this clone: Its antigen remains unidentified.

The primer mix had 60 Vbeta and 13 Jbeta primers. Assay: immunoSEQ multiplex PCR; the TCRdb copy retains only in-frame clones and omits some. Its table records some 110,000 clones. The specimen was PBMCs. The origin of this receptor is a man aged 35-49 years in good health and CMV-seropositive. The chain uses TRBV9 and TRBJ2-5, with D unclear. CDR3 sequence: CASSVGPRQETQYF. CDR3 in DNA: TGTGCCAGCAGCGTAGGTCCCAGACAAGAGACCCAGTACTTC.